Below are 28 T cell receptor beta chains sequenced from a single sample in a study of control samples from healthy donors and cancer patients (TCRdb year 2020). Preparation of the library involved the immunoSEQ multiplex PCR assay. In TCRdb, the immuneACCESS table is reduced to in-frame sequences with V and J assigned. These tables do not hold every clone; where another copy was compared, an unresolved V gene accounts for under half, and the others remain unexplained. In this sample the table shows about 160,000 clones, about 94% of which occur a single time. The ten biggest clones cover about 9.3% of the sample. The sequenced material came from blood. Receptors originate from a woman aged 35 to 49 in good health.

V and J are TRBV19 and TRBJ1-1, with a weak D call TRBD1 (5 bases). Germline-derived CDR1 and CDR2 are LNHDA and SQIVND (reference sequence). V shed 4 bases and J shed 0 bases, with 12 bases lying between them. The CDR3 spans 15 residues. Here the CDR3 reads CASSRWGPMNTEAFF. In DNA, the CDR3 is TGTGCCAGTAGTAGGTGGGGCCCGATGAACACTGAAGCTTTCTTT.

The CDR3 loop is CASSSQGGNYGYTF. CDR3 in DNA: TGTGCCAGCAGTTCCCAGGGGGGGAACTATGGCTACACCTTC. The rearrangement joins TRBV27 to TRBJ1-2; 7 bases are a match to TRBD1. This CDR3 spans 14 amino acids. In germline, CDR1 is MNHEY, CDR2 SMNVEV (reference sequence). J was trimmed by 2 bases and V by 4 bases; bases with no gene match: 4.

This chain uses TRBV4-1 with TRBJ1-4; 7 positions agree with TRBD1. The germline CDR1 and CDR2 sequences are MGHRA and YSYEKL. Germline trimming cut 2 bases from V and 0 bases from J; bases unmatched to any gene: 6. The CDR3 runs to 17 residues. In DNA, the CDR3 is TGCGCCAGCAGCCAAAGGGCGGACAGGCCAACTAATGAAAAACTGTTTTTT. It codes for CASSQRADRPTNEKLFF.

The chain joins TRBV6-2 or TRBV6-3 to TRBJ2-2, with 10 bases aligning to TRBD2. Trimming cost V 0 bases and J 5 bases; bases outside gene matches: 9. The CDR3 is made up of 18 amino acids. The germline V gene encodes CDR1 MNHEY and CDR2 SVGEGT. CDR3 coding DNA: TGTGCCAGCAGTTACTCGGCTAGCGGGAGCCCGTGGACCGGGGAGCTGTTTTTT. It yields the protein CASSYSASGSPWTGELFF.

The J gene is TRBJ1-1, the V gene TRBV11-2; 7 bases are shared with TRBD1. CDR1 and CDR2 (germline): SGHAT, FQNNGV. J gave up 1 base and V 3 bases, and 8 bases lay outside the gene matches. This CDR3 contains 16 residues. The CDR3 coding sequence is TGTGCCAGCAGCTTTTTTCTGGGACAGAAGAACACTGAAGCTTTCTTT. Protein: CASSFFLGQKNTEAFF.

V and J are TRBV10-3 and TRBJ1-6; 7 bases map to TRBD1. V trimming: 6 bases; J trimming: 5 bases; junction bases outside the gene matches: 4. This CDR3 has 14 amino acids. The germline V gene has CDR1 ENHRY and CDR2 SYGVKD. The CDR3 region is CAISRDRDNSPLHF. Written as DNA, the CDR3 is TGTGCCATCAGCCGGGACAGAGATAATTCACCCCTCCACTTT.

This rearrangement joins TRBV19 to TRBJ1-6; D perhaps matches TRBD1 (6 bases). Germline V CDR1 and CDR2: LNHDA, SQIVND (reference sequence). This CDR3 contains 15 residues. Trimming shortened V by 0 bases and J by 8 bases, and 11 bases separated the two germline ends. CDR3 amino acids: CASSIEGARDSPLHF. The CDR3 DNA reads TGTGCCAGTAGTATAGAGGGGGCTCGGGATTCACCCCTCCACTTT.

The J gene is TRBJ2-2, the V gene TRBV7-3; possibly TRBD1 for D (5 bases). Trimming removed 4 bases at V and 0 bases at J, with 9 bases between. The CDR3 has 15 amino acids. The germline V gene has CDR1 SGHTA and CDR2 FQGTGA. CDR3 amino acids: CASSSTVTNTGELFF. In nucleotides, the CDR3 is TGTGCCAGCAGCTCGACAGTGACGAACACCGGGGAGCTGTTTTTT. Using reference TRBV7-3 and TRBJ2-2 for the parts outside the CDR3, the full variable domain is GAGVSQTPSNKVTEKGKYVELRCDPISGHTALYWYRQSLGQGPEFLIYFQGTGAADDSGLPNDRFFAVRPEGSVSTLKIQRTERGDSAVYLCASSSTVTNTGELFFGEGSRLTVL.

The gene calls are TRBV6-6 and TRBJ1-1; 8 bases align to TRBD1. The germline V gene has CDR1 MNHNY and CDR2 SVGAGI (reference sequence). V lost 2 bases, J lost 1 base, and 3 bases stayed unmatched. This CDR3 contains 15 residues. The DNA of the CDR3 is TGTGCCAGCAGTTACCGGACAGGGCCGAACACTGAAGCTTTCTTT. Encoded protein: CASSYRTGPNTEAFF.

This clone was found once. This sequence joins TRBV11-3 and TRBJ2-5; TRBD2 aligns across 7 bases. V was pared by 6 bases and J by 2 bases, with 0 bases of the junction left unmatched. The CDR3 consists of 12 residues. From germline, CDR1 is SGHNT and CDR2 YENEEA. Written as DNA, the CDR3 is TGTGCCAGCAGGCGGGAGCAAGAGACCCAGTACTTC. Amino acids: CASRREQETQYF.

This chain connects TRBV30 to TRBJ1-5, with D hard to call. Germline-derived CDR1 and CDR2 are GTSNPN and SVGIG (reference sequence). The CDR3 totals 14 residues. Trimming removed 0 bases at V and 7 bases at J, with 13 bases between. Here the CDR3 DNA reads TGTGCCTGGAGTGTAGCGGCCGGGAGCCAGCCCCAGCATTTT. Its translation: CAWSVAAGSQPQHF.

The J gene is TRBJ2-7, the V gene TRBV27; a possible D gene is TRBD2 (6 bases). V was shortened by 5 bases and J by 1 base, with 12 bases between the two germline ends. The germline V gene encodes CDR1 MNHEY and CDR2 SMNVEV (reference sequence). The CDR3 runs 14 residues. Written as DNA, the CDR3 is TGTGCCAGCAGTGGGGGGACCGGTTCCTACGAGCAGTACTTC. As protein: CASSGGTGSYEQYF.

V gene TRBV7-2 combines with J gene TRBJ1-4; D remains ambiguous. V gave up 1 base and J gave up 14 bases, with 14 bases separating them. Germline values: CDR1 SGHTA, CDR2 FQGNSA. CDR3 length equals 13 residues. DNA of the CDR3: TGTGCCAGCAGCTTAGATGGGTGGGGTGTGCTGTTTTTT. Its protein product is CASSLDGWGVLFF. The variable domain in full, with the rest retrieved from reference TRBV7-2 and TRBJ1-4, is GAGVSQSPSNKVTEKGKDVELRCDPISGHTALYWYRQSLGQGLEFLIYFQGNSAPDKSGLPSDRFSAERTGGSVSTLTIQRTQQEDSAVYLCASSLDGWGVLFFGSGTQLSVL.

CDR3 sequence (DNA): TGTGCCAGCAGCCAGGGAGGGGCCTCTGGAAACACCATATATTTT. Its protein is CASSQGGASGNTIYF. This chain uses TRBV28 with TRBJ1-3, with D possibly matching TRBD1 (5 bases). Trimming removed 6 bases from V and 0 bases from J, with 12 bases in between. CDR1 is MDHEN and CDR2 is SYDVKM in the germline V gene. This CDR3 comprises 15 residues.

This clone was seen more than once but under ten times. This sample also contains other DNA sequences that code for the same CDR3. This rearrangement joins TRBV3-1 (or the pseudogene TRBV3-2) to TRBJ1-1, with TRBD1 as a possible D gene (5 bases). Between the trimmed V and J ends, which lost 4 bases and 5 bases, there was a span of 17 bases. The CDR3 runs 15 residues. The V gene's germline CDR1 is LGHDT and CDR2 YNNKEL (reference sequence). For the CDR3, the DNA is TGTGCCAGCAGCCGCCGTCTCGGGGCCATTACTGAAGCTTTCTTT. Its translation is CASSRRLGAITEAFF.

The V gene is TRBV3-1 (or the pseudogene TRBV3-2), the J gene TRBJ1-3, with a possible D match to TRBD1 (6 bases). From germline, CDR1 is LGHDT and CDR2 YNNKEL (reference sequence). V lost 2 bases, J lost 4 bases, and 12 bases lay in between. This CDR3 has 15 residues. CDR3 protein: CASSQNAGEGNTIYF. CDR3 coding DNA: TGTGCCAGCAGCCAAAACGCAGGGGAAGGAAACACCATATATTTT.

The chain links TRBV7-8 to TRBJ1-5; unclear D gene. The CDR3 runs 15 residues. V dropped 3 bases and J dropped 0 bases, with 9 bases sitting between them. In germline, CDR1 is SGHVS, CDR2 FQNEAQ. The CDR3 bases are TGTGCCAGCAGCTTTCTACGGGGTAGCAATCAGCCCCAGCATTTT. Translating it yields CASSFLRGSNQPQHF.

The gene calls are TRBV18 and TRBJ2-7; D is possibly TRBD1 (5 bases). Deletions cut 4 bases from V and 1 base from J, with 17 bases between. This CDR3 has 16 amino acids. Germline-derived CDR1 and CDR2 are KGHSH and LQKENI. In DNA, the CDR3 is TGTGCCAGCTCACGGCGACAGATAAGCTCATCCTACGAGCAGTACTTC. Amino acid sequence: CASSRRQISSSYEQYF. The variable domain in full, completed from reference TRBV18 and TRBJ2-7, reads NAGVMQNPRHLVRRRGQEARLRCSPMKGHSHVYWYRQLPEEGLKFMVYLQKENIIDESGMPKERFSAEFPKEGPSILRIQQVVRGDSAAYFCASSRRQISSSYEQYFGPGTRLTVT.

V usage is TRBV6-5 and J usage is TRBJ1-1; D uncertain. The CDR3 totals 13 residues. CDR1 and CDR2 (germline): MNHEY, SVGAGI. Trimming shortened V by 7 bases and J by 4 bases, and 13 bases separated the two germline ends. CDR3 residues: CASIGEVSTEAFF. The CDR3 DNA sequence: TGTGCCAGCATCGGGGAAGTGAGCACTGAAGCTTTCTTT.

V usage is TRBV9 and J usage is TRBJ2-2, with 7 positions matching TRBD1. The CDR3 length is 17 residues. Germline CDR1 and CDR2: SGDLS and YYNGEE. Trimming cost V 4 bases and J 1 base; bases outside gene matches: 10. The CDR3 region is CASSQSRDRVNTGELFF. CDR3 DNA sequence: TGTGCCAGCAGCCAAAGCCGGGACAGAGTGAACACCGGGGAGCTGTTTTTT.

The V gene is TRBV4-3, the J gene TRBJ1-2; D perhaps matches TRBD1 (6 bases). The CDR3 sequence is 15 residues long. V lost 4 bases, J lost 0 bases, and 12 bases lay in between. Germline V gene lookup returns CDR1 LGHNA and CDR2 YSLEER. CDR3 in amino acids: CASSRNRAANYGYTF. CDR3 DNA sequence: TGCGCCAGCAGCCGGAACAGGGCAGCTAACTATGGCTACACCTTC.

V usage is TRBV4-3 and J usage is TRBJ1-6; no reliable D call. The CDR3 is made up of 13 amino acids. The germline gives CDR1 LGHNA, CDR2 YSLEER. Trimming removed 1 base at V and 7 bases at J, with 5 bases between. This chain's CDR3 is CASSQVQNSPLHF. The CDR3 DNA is TGCGCCAGCAGCCAAGTTCAAAATTCACCCCTCCACTTT.

As DNA, the CDR3 is TGTGCCAGTAGGAAACACGATGCAACTAATGAAAAACTGTTTTTT. It codes for CASRKHDATNEKLFF. The J gene is TRBJ1-4, the V gene TRBV19; D gene unclear. Germline assignment: CDR1 LNHDA and CDR2 SQIVND (reference sequence). Between the trimmed V and J ends, which lost 6 bases and 0 bases, there was a span of 11 bases. This CDR3 region has 15 residues.

V is TRBV6-5 and J is TRBJ2-3, with TRBD1 matching over 9 bases. The V gene end was trimmed by 8 bases and the J gene end by 6 bases; junction bases not matched to a gene: 6. This CDR3 comprises 13 residues. Germline CDR1 reads MNHEY; CDR2 reads SVGAGI. The CDR3 DNA follows: TGTGCCAGCTGGGGACAGGGAACCGATACGCAGTATTTT. Residues: CASWGQGTDTQYF.

V usage is TRBV7-9 and J usage is TRBJ2-2, with D uncertain. The CDR3 totals 13 residues. Germline V CDR1 and CDR2: SEHNR, FQNEAQ (reference sequence). The V end lost 10 bases, the J end lost 1 base, and 10 bases lay between the germline ends. The CDR3 bases are TGTGCCAAAGGACGGTTGAACACCGGGGAGCTGTTTTTT. The encoded protein is CAKGRLNTGELFF.

The chain links TRBV3-1 (or the pseudogene TRBV3-2) to TRBJ2-1, with D perhaps TRBD1 (5 bases). Trimming removed 1 base from V and 9 bases from J, with 10 bases in between. This CDR3 has 13 residues. Germline loops: CDR1 LGHDT, CDR2 YNNKEL (reference sequence). The CDR3 bases are TGTGCCAGCAGCCAAGGCAGAAGGGGTGAGCAGTTCTTC. This sequence encodes CASSQGRRGEQFF.

This sequence joins TRBV4-2 and TRBJ1-5; D possibly corresponds to TRBD1 (6 bases). With 1 base removed from V and 7 bases from J, the gap between germline ends came to 23 bases. The CDR3 consists of 18 residues. The germline gives CDR1 LGHNA, CDR2 YNFKEQ. CDR3 coding DNA: TGTGCCAGCAGCCAAGGTCGGGGGCGGGGGATTGAGTACCAGCCCCAGCATTTT. This encodes CASSQGRGRGIEYQPQHF.

This clone appeared a single time. V usage is TRBV10-3 and J usage is TRBJ1-1; D ambiguous. V lost 1 base to trimming and J lost 2 bases, with 8 bases between them. CDR1 ENHRY and CDR2 SYGVKD come from the germline V gene. The CDR3 runs to 14 residues. The CDR3 loop is CAISEFRVNTEAFF. The DNA for the CDR3 is TGTGCCATCAGTGAGTTCAGAGTCAACACTGAAGCTTTCTTT.